This T cell receptor (beta chain) was obtained from a study of T cells after yellow fever vaccination. Study-level points and caveats: After the booster, approximately 96% of CD4 and roughly nine tenths of CD8 primary-response clones were re-detected. Any FACS-sorted repertoire could hold abundant clonotypes that contaminate it from the bulk population.

This clonotype occurred a few times. Its cognate antigen is unknown. TCRdb redid the calling of the 5' RACE reads with MiXCR, one entry per CDR3 protein. The sample carries 150,000 to 200,000 distinct CDR3 sequences, under 7.5% recorded once. Trimming removed 3 bases from V and 3 bases from J; junction bases left unmatched: 6. The CDR3 loop spans 15 amino acids. This chain connects TRBV12-3 or TRBV12-4 to TRBJ2-7; 9 positions agree with TRBD2. This TCR came from a man in his late teens or twenties who received the YFV17D yellow fever vaccine. Specimen: CD4+ T cells sorted from PBMCs, collected around 5 days after the first yellow fever vaccination. Here the CDR3 DNA reads TGTGCCAGCAGTTTGGGGCGGGGGGGCTACTACGAGCAGTACTTC. This encodes CASSLGRGGYYEQYF.